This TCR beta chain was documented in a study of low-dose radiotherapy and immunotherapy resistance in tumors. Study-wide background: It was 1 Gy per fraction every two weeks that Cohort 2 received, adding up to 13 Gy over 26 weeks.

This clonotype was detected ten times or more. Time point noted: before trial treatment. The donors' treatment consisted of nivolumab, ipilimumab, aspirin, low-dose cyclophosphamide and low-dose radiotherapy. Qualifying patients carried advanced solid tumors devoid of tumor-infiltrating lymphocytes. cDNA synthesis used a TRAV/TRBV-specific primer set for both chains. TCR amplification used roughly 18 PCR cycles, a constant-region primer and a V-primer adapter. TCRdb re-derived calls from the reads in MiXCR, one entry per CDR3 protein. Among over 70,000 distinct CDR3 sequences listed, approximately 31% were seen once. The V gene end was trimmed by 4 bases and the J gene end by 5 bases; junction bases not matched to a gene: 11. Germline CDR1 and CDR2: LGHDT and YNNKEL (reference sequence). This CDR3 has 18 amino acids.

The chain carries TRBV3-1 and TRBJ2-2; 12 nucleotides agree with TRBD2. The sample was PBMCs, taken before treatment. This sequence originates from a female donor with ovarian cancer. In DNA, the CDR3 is TGTGCCAGCAGCCTAAACGGACTAGCGGGGAGAGGGACCGGGGAGCTGTTTTTT. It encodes CASSLNGLAGRGTGELFF.